This entry describes one TCR beta chain. Its antigen is unidentified. The junction departs from germline at one end; a sequencing error may be responsible. This table comes from immunoSEQ multiplex PCR, and its TCRdb copy is limited to in-frame clones, with some not included. This sample has some 74,000 clones, with around 92% found just once. This entry comes from a study of OX40 agonist ivuxolimab in advanced cancers. Study as a whole: Patients took ivuxolimab, an agonistic anti-OX40 (CD134) antibody. Ivuxolimab was delivered to patients intravenously every 2 weeks at doses spanning 0.01 to 10 mg/kg.

Germline V gene lookup returns CDR1 MNHNS and CDR2 SASEGT. The CDR3 loop spans 9 amino acids. Blood draws occurred at baseline, cycle 4 day 1, and cycle 7 day 1. General study points: CD8+ T cells (on average) carried more expanded clones than CD4+ T cells.

Sample: CD4+ or CD8+ T cells sorted from blood, taken in a trial of the OX40 agonist ivuxolimab. The TCR was taken from an adult with an advanced solid tumor such as melanoma, head and neck, liver or kidney cancer. The rearrangement links TRBV6-1 to TRBJ1-1; weak D call: TRBD1 (6 bases). The CDR3 protein is CASSGEGVF. The CDR3 nucleotides read TGTGCCAGCAGTGGAGAGGGGGTTTTT.